This TCR beta chain came from a study of early T cells in non-severe SARS-CoV-2 infection. Study overall: The sequenced material was bulk RNA from unsorted whole blood, and its chains were unpaired. Study-level results: Anti-spike CD8 responses were favored in VDJdb matching, and private and CD4 specificities were missed.

As part of library construction, unique molecular identifiers were attached to individual cDNA molecules. MiXCR, run by TCRdb on the 5' RACE reads, gives a single entry per CDR3 protein. This sample has some 98,000 distinct CDR3 sequences, with about 15% found just once. The germline CDR1 and CDR2 sequences are SGHTA and FQGNSA. This CDR3 is 13 amino acids long. The ends were cut back, 0 bases at V and 3 bases at J, with 2 bases in the middle. This clonotype was detected only a few times. Antigen: not known. Material: whole blood. V gene TRBV7-2 combines with J gene TRBJ2-2; no clear D. The origin of this receptor is an adult who was a healthcare worker with PCR-confirmed SARS-CoV-2 infection or an uninfected control (not recorded which). This CDR3 is CASSLADTGELFF. CDR3 in DNA: TGTGCCAGCAGCTTAGCGGACACCGGGGAGCTGTTTTTT.